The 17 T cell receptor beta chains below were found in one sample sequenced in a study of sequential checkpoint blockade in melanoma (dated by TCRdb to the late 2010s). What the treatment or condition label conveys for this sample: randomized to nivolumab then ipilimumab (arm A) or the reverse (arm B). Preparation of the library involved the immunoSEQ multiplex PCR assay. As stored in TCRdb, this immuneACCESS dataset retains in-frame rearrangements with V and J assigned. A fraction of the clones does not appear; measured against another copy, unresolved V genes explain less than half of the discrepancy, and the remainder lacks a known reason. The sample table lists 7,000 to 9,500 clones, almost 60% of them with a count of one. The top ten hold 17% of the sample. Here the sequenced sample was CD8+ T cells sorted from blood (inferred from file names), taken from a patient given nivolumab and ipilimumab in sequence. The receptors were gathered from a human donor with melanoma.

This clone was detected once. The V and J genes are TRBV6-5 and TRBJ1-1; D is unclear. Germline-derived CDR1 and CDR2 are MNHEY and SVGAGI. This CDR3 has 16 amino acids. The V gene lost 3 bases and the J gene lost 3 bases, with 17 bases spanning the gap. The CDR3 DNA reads TGTGCCAGCAGTTATGGTTGGCGGGCGAAGGACACTGAAGCTTTCTTT. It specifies CASSYGWRAKDTEAFF.

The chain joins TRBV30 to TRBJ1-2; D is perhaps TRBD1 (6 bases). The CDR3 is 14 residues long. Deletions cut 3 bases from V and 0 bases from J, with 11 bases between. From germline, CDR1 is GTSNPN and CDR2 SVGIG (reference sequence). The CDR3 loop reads CAWRNNRANYGYTF. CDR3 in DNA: TGTGCCTGGAGGAACAACAGGGCTAACTATGGCTACACCTTC.

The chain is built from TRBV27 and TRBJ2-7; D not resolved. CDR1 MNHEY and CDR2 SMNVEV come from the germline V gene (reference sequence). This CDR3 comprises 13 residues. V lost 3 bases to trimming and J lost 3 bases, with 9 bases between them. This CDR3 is CASSLTSLYEQYF. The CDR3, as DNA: TGTGCCAGCAGTTTGACATCACTCTACGAGCAGTACTTC.

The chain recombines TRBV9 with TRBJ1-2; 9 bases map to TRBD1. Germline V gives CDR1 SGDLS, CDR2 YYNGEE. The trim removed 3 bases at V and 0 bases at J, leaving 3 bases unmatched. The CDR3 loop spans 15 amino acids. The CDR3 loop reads CASSGDREANYGYTF. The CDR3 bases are TGTGCCAGCAGCGGGGACAGGGAAGCTAACTATGGCTACACCTTC. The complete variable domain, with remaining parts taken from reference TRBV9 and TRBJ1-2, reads DSGVTQTPKHLITATGQRVTLRCSPRSGDLSVYWYQQSLDQGLQFLIQYYNGEERAKGNILERFSAQQFPDLHSELNLSSLELGDSALYFCASSGDREANYGYTFGSGTRLTVV.

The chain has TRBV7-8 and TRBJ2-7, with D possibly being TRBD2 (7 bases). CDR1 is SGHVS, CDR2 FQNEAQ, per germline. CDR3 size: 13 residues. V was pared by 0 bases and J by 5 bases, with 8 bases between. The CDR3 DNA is TGTGCCAGCAGCTTAGCGCGGGGGCACGAGCAGTACTTC. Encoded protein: CASSLARGHEQYF.

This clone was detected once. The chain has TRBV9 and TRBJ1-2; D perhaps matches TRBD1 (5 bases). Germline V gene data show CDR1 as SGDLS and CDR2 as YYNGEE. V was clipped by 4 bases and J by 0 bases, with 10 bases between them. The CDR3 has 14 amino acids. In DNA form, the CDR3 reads TGTGCCAGCAGCCCGGGAGGGGCTAACTATGGCTACACCTTC. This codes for CASSPGGANYGYTF.

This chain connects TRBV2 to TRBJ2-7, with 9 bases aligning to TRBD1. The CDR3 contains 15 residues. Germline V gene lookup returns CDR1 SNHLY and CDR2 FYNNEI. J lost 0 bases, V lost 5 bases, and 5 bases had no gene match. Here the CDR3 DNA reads TGTGCCAGCAGTCGCACAGGGGGCACCTCCTACGAGCAGTACTTC. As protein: CASSRTGGTSYEQYF.

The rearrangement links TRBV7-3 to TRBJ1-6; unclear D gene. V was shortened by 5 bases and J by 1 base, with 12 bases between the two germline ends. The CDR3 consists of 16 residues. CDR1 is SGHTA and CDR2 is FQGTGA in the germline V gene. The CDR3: CASSEGVRSYNSPLHF. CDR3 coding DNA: TGTGCCAGCAGCGAGGGAGTTAGGTCCTATAATTCACCCCTCCACTTT. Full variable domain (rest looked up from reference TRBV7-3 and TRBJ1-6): GAGVSQTPSNKVTEKGKYVELRCDPISGHTALYWYRQSLGQGPEFLIYFQGTGAADDSGLPNDRFFAVRPEGSVSTLKIQRTERGDSAVYLCASSEGVRSYNSPLHFGNGTRLTVT.

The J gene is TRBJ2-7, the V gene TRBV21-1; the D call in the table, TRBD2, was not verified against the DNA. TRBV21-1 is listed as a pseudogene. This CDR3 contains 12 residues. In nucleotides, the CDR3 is TGTGCCAGCAGCACAGGAAGCGGGGAGCAGTACTTC. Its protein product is CASSTGSGEQYF.

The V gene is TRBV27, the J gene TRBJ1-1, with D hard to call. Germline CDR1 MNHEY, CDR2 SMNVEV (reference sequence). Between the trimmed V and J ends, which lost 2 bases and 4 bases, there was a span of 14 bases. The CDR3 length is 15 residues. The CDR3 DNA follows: TGTGCCAGCAGTTTAAGACAACCCGTGGGCACTGAAGCTTTCTTT. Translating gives CASSLRQPVGTEAFF.

CDR3 protein: CASSLASGEESTEAFF. In DNA form, the CDR3 reads TGTGCCAGCAGCTTAGCCAGCGGGGAGGAGAGTACTGAAGCTTTCTTT. This chain connects TRBV7-3 to TRBJ1-1; D not certain. This CDR3 has 16 residues. Trimming cost V 2 bases and J 5 bases, with 18 bases left between them. The germline V gene encodes CDR1 SGHTA and CDR2 FQGTGA.

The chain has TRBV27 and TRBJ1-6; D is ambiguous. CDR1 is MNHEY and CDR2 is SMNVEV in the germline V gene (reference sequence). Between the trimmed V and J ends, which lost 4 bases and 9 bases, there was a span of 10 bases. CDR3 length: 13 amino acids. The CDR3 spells CASSYVPGSPLHF. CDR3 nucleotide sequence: TGTGCCAGCAGTTATGTACCAGGTTCACCCCTCCACTTT.

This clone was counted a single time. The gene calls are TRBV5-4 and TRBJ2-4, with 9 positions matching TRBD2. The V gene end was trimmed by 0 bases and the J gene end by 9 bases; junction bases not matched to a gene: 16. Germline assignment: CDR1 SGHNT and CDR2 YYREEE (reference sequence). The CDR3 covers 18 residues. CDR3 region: CASSLDAAGGTKGGIQYF. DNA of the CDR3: TGTGCCAGCAGCTTGGATGCGGCGGGGGGGACAAAAGGGGGCATTCAGTACTTC. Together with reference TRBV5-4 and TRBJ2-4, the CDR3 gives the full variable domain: ETGVTQSPTHLIKTRGQQVTLRCSSQSGHNTVSWYQQALGQGPQFIFQYYREEENGRGNFPPRFSGLQFPNYSSELNVNALELDDSALYLCASSLDAAGGTKGGIQYFGAGTRLSVL.

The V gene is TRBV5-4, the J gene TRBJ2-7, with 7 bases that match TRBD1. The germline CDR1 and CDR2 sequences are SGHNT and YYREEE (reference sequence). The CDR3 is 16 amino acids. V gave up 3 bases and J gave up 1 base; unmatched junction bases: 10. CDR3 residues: CASSSGGDRSSYEQYF. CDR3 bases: TGTGCCAGCAGCTCTGGTGGGGACAGAAGTTCCTACGAGCAGTACTTC. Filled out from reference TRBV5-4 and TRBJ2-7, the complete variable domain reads ETGVTQSPTHLIKTRGQQVTLRCSSQSGHNTVSWYQQALGQGPQFIFQYYREEENGRGNFPPRFSGLQFPNYSSELNVNALELDDSALYLCASSSGGDRSSYEQYFGPGTRLTVT.

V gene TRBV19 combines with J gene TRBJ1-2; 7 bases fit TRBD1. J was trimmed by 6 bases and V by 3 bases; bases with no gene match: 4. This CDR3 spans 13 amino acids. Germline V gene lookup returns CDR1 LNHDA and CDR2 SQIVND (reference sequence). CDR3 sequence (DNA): TGTGCCAGTAGTATTACAGGGGATCATGGCTACACCTTC. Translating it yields CASSITGDHGYTF.

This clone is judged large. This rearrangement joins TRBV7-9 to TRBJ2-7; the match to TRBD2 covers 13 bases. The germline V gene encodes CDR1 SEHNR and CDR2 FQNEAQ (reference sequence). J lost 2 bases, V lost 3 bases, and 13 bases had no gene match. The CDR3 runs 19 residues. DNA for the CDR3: TGTGCCAGCAGCTTTGGCAGCGGGACTAGCGGGGAGTTTACCTACGAGCAGTACTTC. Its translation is CASSFGSGTSGEFTYEQYF.

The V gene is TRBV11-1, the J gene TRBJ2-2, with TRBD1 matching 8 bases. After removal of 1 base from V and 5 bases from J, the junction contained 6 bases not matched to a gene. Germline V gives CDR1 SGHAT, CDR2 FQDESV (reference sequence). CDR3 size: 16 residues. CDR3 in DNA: TGTGCCAGCAGCTTAGGCAGGCAGGGGGCGACCGGGGAGCTGTTTTTT. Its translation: CASSLGRQGATGELFF. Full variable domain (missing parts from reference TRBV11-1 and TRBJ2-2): EAEVAQSPRYKITEKSQAVAFWCDPISGHATLYWYRQILGQGPELLVQFQDESVVDDSQLPKDRFSAERLKGVDSTLKIQPAELGDSAMYLCASSLGRQGATGELFFGEGSRLTVL.